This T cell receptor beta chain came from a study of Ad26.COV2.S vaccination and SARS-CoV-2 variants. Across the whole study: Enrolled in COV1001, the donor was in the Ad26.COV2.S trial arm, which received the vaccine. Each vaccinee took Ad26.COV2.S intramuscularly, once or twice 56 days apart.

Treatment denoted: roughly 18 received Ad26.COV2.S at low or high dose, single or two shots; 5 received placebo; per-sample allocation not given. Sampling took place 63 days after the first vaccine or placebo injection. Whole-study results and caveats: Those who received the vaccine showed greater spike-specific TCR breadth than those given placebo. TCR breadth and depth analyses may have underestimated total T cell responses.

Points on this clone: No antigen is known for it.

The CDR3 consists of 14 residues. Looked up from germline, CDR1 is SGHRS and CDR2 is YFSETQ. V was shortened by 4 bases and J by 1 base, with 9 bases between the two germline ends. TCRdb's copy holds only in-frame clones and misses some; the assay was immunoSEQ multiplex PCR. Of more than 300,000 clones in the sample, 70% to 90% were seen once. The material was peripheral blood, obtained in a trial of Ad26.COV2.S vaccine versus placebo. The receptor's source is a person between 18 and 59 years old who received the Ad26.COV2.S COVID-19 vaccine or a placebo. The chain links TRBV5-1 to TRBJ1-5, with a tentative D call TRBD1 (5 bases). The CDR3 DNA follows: TGCGCCAGCAGCCCGGGGGGGAGCAATCAGCCCCAGCATTTT. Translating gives CASSPGGSNQPQHF.